These 22 T cell receptor beta chains were all obtained from the same sample, sequenced in a study of blood T cells in healthy people across ages. For the second PCR, which ran for roughly 6 to 12 cycles, a sample-barcoded 5' primer and a J-beta primer mix were used. One entry per CDR3 protein, called by TCRdb with MiXCR from the 5' RACE reads. The table shows 650,000 to 1,000,000 distinct CDR3 sequences, with under 40% occurring only once. Sequencing used blood. These receptors were taken from a man aged 18-30 years in good health.

The rearrangement links TRBV3-1 to TRBJ2-4; 7 bases are a match to TRBD2. Gene TRBJ2-7 matches the end of the DNA better, so the J call may be wrong. Looked up from germline, CDR1 is LGHDT and CDR2 is YNNKEL (reference sequence). The CDR3 totals 14 residues. CDR3 nucleotides: TGTGCCAGCAGCCAACGGCTAGCGGAGGACGAGCAGTACTTC. Amino acids: CASSQRLAEDEQYF.

The CDR3, as DNA: TGTGCCAGCAGCCGGGACGCCTCTTTCTATGGCTACACCTTC. This gives the protein CASSRDASFYGYTF. V usage is TRBV3-1 and J usage is TRBJ1-2, with TRBD1 as a possible D gene (5 bases). Germline CDR1 LGHDT, CDR2 YNNKEL (reference sequence). CDR3 length: 14 residues. Trimming removed 4 bases from V and 4 bases from J, with 13 bases in between.

A note on this clonotype: One end of the junction fails to match germline, which may point to a read error. The gene calls are TRBV6-2 or TRBV6-3 and TRBJ2-3; 11 nucleotides line up with TRBD1. The CDR3 extends over 17 amino acids. CDR1 is MNHEY, CDR2 SVGEGT, per germline. The CDR3 loop is CASSPGQGGASTETQYF. The CDR3 DNA follows: TGTGCCAGCAGTCCGGGACAGGGGGGAGCAAGCACAGAGACGCAGTATTTT.

The genes are TRBV6-5 and TRBJ2-4; D gene ambiguous. From germline, CDR1 is MNHEY and CDR2 SVGAGI. This CDR3 region has 11 residues. V shed 2 bases and J shed 13 bases, with 9 bases lying between them. CDR3 coding DNA: TGTGCCAGCAGTTACCGGACCGTGCAGTACTTC. Protein product: CASSYRTVQYF.

In this sample, this clonotype turned up many times. This chain joins TRBV15 and TRBJ2-4; a possible D gene is TRBD1 (5 bases). V lost 0 bases to trimming and J lost 1 base, with 19 bases between them. CDR3 length equals 19 residues. Per the germline V gene, CDR1 is LNHNV and CDR2 is YYDKDF (reference sequence). The CDR3, as DNA: TGTGCCACCAGCAGAGATCTCCTAAAAAGGGGATTCGCCAAAAACATTCAGTACTTC. It encodes CATSRDLLKRGFAKNIQYF.

Only a few counts were recorded for this clonotype. CDR3 coding DNA: TGTGCCAGCAGCGTATCGATCCCGGGCGGGGGTCAGCCCCAGCATTTT. Amino acid sequence: CASSVSIPGGGQPQHF. This chain uses TRBV12-3 or TRBV12-4 with TRBJ1-5, with D tentatively TRBD1 (5 bases). The CDR3 has 16 residues. The V and J ends lost 6 bases and 6 bases respectively, with 21 bases between them.

The DNA of the CDR3 is TGTGCCAGCAGCCGGACGGACAGGGGGCGAGAGGATGAGCAGTTCTTC. Translation gives CASSRTDRGREDEQFF. V usage is TRBV4-2 and J usage is TRBJ2-1; 11 nucleotides line up with TRBD1. CDR3 length equals 16 residues. With 4 bases clipped from V and 8 bases from J, the junction kept 10 bases outside the gene matches. Per germline, CDR1 LGHNA and CDR2 YNFKEQ.

The chain recombines TRBV12-3 or TRBV12-4 with TRBJ1-5; tentatively, D is TRBD1 (6 bases). The length of the CDR3 is 18 residues. Trimming pared 3 bases from V and 0 bases from J, leaving 18 bases between. The CDR3 protein is CASSFYGQGKNSNQPQHF. The CDR3 DNA reads TGTGCCAGCAGTTTCTACGGTCAGGGGAAGAATAGCAATCAGCCCCAGCATTTT.

This clonotype appeared a few times. The V gene is TRBV4-2, the J gene TRBJ2-1; D may be TRBD1 or TRBD2 (5 bases each). Germline CDR1 LGHNA, CDR2 YNFKEQ. The ends were cut back, 2 bases at V and 2 bases at J, with 13 bases in the middle. The CDR3 has 16 amino acids. DNA for the CDR3: TGTGCCAGCAGCCAACTGGGGGTGAGCGCCTACAATGAGCAGTTCTTC. This gives the protein CASSQLGVSAYNEQFF.

This chain connects TRBV5-6 to TRBJ2-3, with D hard to call. Between the trimmed V and J ends, which lost 1 base and 0 bases, there was a span of 6 bases. The CDR3 has 14 residues. In germline, CDR1 is SGHDT, CDR2 YYEEEE. The CDR3 DNA is TGTGCCAGCAGCTTGATGTCTAGCACAGATACGCAGTATTTT. Translation gives CASSLMSSTDTQYF. Combining the CDR3 with reference TRBV5-6 and TRBJ2-3 gives the whole variable domain DAGVTQSPTHLIKTRGQQVTLRCSPKSGHDTVSWYQQALGQGPQFIFQYYEEEERQRGNFPDRFSGHQFPNYSSELNVNALLLGDSALYLCASSLMSSTDTQYFGPGTRLTVL.

With respect to this clonotype: This may arise from a read error, as a much more abundant clone is one base away. This rearrangement joins TRBV4-2 to TRBJ2-4; the D is unclear. With the DNA end fitting TRBJ2-5 better, the J assignment may be wrong. CDR1 is LGHNA, CDR2 YNFKEQ, per germline. CDR3 length: 12 residues. DNA of the CDR3: TGTGCCAGCGGCCAAGTTGCGGAGACCCAGTACTTC. This translates into CASGQVAETQYF.

The chain links TRBV12-3 or TRBV12-4 to TRBJ2-7, with 8 bases identical to TRBD1. The CDR3 runs to 15 residues. After removal of 4 bases from V and 4 bases from J, the junction contained 9 bases not matched to a gene. CDR3 nucleotide sequence: TGTGCCAGCAGTTCACCGGGACAGGACCCGTACGAGCAGTACTTC. Translation: CASSSPGQDPYEQYF.

The gene calls are TRBV19 and TRBJ2-1, with a tentative D call TRBD2 (5 bases). Germline CDR1 LNHDA, CDR2 SQIVND (reference sequence). The V gene lost 6 bases and the J gene lost 1 base, with 13 bases spanning the gap. This CDR3 contains 15 residues. CDR3 region: CASSIPGVSYNEQFF. For the CDR3, the DNA is TGTGCCAGTAGCATTCCCGGGGTTTCCTACAATGAGCAGTTCTTC. The full variable domain, with the rest looked up from reference TRBV19 and TRBJ2-1, is DGGITQSPKYLFRKEGQNVTLSCEQNLNHDAMYWYRQDPGQGLRLIYYSQIVNDFQKGDIAEGYSVSREKKESFPLTVTSAQKNPTAFYLCASSIPGVSYNEQFFGPGTRLTVL.

The chain has TRBV7-9 and TRBJ2-7, with 10 bases fitting TRBD1. The CDR3 covers 15 residues. V shed 3 bases, J shed 3 bases, and the junction held 5 bases outside the gene matches. Germline V CDR1 and CDR2: SEHNR, FQNEAQ (reference sequence). CDR3 sequence (DNA): TGTGCCAGCAGCTTCCGACAGGGGGCCAACTACGAGCAGTACTTC. Translating gives CASSFRQGANYEQYF.

V gene TRBV15 combines with J gene TRBJ2-7, with TRBD2 matching 14 bases. The germline gives CDR1 LNHNV, CDR2 YYDKDF (reference sequence). Trimming at V came to 4 bases and at J to 7 bases, leaving 15 bases not matched to a gene. The length of the CDR3 is 18 residues. This CDR3 reads CATSKGLAGVVRGVEQYF. The CDR3 bases are TGTGCCACCAGCAAGGGACTAGCGGGAGTTGTACGAGGGGTGGAGCAGTACTTC.

CDR3 in amino acids: CAISESTVRGAFF. The CDR3 nucleotides read TGTGCCATCAGTGAGTCGACAGTCCGGGGAGCTTTCTTT. The J gene is TRBJ1-1, the V gene TRBV10-3; D is possibly TRBD1 (5 bases). CDR1 and CDR2 (germline): ENHRY, SYGVKD. This CDR3 contains 13 residues. V was cut by 0 bases and J by 10 bases, with 12 bases left in between.

This clonotype was found many times. The chain joins TRBV6-6 to TRBJ2-7, with a weak D call TRBD1 (6 bases). Germline CDR1 and CDR2: MNHNY and SVGAGI (reference sequence). V was trimmed by 5 bases and J by 0 bases, leaving 17 bases between them. This CDR3 region has 16 residues. The CDR3 sequence: CASSPPGHISSYEQYF. DNA of the CDR3: TGTGCCAGCAGTCCCCCGGGACACATTTCCTCCTACGAGCAGTACTTC.

In this sample, this clonotype turned up a few times. V usage is TRBV12-3 or TRBV12-4 and J usage is TRBJ2-3, with a possible D match to TRBD1 (5 bases). Trimming took off 6 bases at V and 6 bases at J, with 13 bases between the two ends. The CDR3 is 13 residues long. CDR3 in amino acids: CASSHNRKDTQYF. CDR3 sequence (DNA): TGTGCCAGCAGCCATAACAGGAAGGATACGCAGTATTTT.

The chain combines TRBV28 with TRBJ1-5; D is unclear. Germline V gene lookup returns CDR1 MDHEN and CDR2 SYDVKM. Trimming cost V 8 bases and J 5 bases, with 4 bases left between them. The CDR3 is 10 amino acids. The CDR3 bases are TGTGCCAGCGGGCATCAGCCCCAGCATTTT. It yields the protein CASGHQPQHF.

This rearrangement joins TRBV30 to TRBJ2-7; 8 positions agree with TRBD2. Gene TRBJ2-5 matches the end of the DNA better, so the J call may be wrong. Per germline, CDR1 GTSNPN and CDR2 SVGIG (reference sequence). This CDR3 contains 13 residues. CDR3 sequence: CAWSGSSGETQYF. The CDR3 nucleotides read TGTGCCTGGAGTGGATCTAGCGGGGAGACCCAGTACTTC.

The chain has TRBV12-3 or TRBV12-4 and TRBJ2-2; 11 nucleotides agree with TRBD2. Trimming at V came to 0 bases and at J to 4 bases, leaving 10 bases not matched to a gene. The CDR3 is made up of 19 amino acids. The CDR3 is CASSLAPGLAEPSTGELFF. CDR3 DNA sequence: TGTGCCAGCAGTTTAGCGCCGGGACTAGCGGAACCCAGCACCGGGGAGCTGTTTTTT.

This clonotype was seen repeatedly, ten times or more. The chain is built from TRBV11-2 and TRBJ1-2, with TRBD1 as a possible D gene (6 bases). Germline V gene sequence: CDR1 SGHAT, CDR2 FQNNGV. V dropped 4 bases and J dropped 4 bases, with 16 bases sitting between them. CDR3 length equals 15 residues. The CDR3 nucleotides are TGTGCCAGCAGCTCGTTACAGGGAAAGATCTATGGCTACACCTTC. This gives the protein CASSSLQGKIYGYTF.